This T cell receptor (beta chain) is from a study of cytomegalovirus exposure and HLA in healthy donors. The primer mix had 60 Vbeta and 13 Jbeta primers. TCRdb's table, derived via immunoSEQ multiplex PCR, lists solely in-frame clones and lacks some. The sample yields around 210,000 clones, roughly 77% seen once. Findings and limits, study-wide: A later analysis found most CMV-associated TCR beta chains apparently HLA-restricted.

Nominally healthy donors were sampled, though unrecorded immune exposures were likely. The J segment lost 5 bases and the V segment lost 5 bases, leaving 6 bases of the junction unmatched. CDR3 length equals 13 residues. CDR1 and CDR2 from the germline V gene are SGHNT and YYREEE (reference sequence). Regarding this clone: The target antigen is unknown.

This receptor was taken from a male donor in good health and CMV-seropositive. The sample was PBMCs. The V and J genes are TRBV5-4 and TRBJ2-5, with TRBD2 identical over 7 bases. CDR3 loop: CASSRDYWETQYF. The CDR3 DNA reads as TGTGCCAGCAGTCGGGACTACTGGGAGACCCAGTACTTC.